The next 6 T cell receptor beta chains were all read from a single sample in a study of PD-1 blockade in classical Hodgkin lymphoma. With no exception, relapse followed autologous stem cell transplantation in all patients, and brentuximab vedotin exposure varied. Method: immunoSEQ multiplex PCR; TCRdb's copy keeps in-frame clones and lacks some. The sample gives over 6,500 clones, around 80% of which show up once; around 15% is in the top ten. Sample: peripheral blood mononuclear cells (PBMCs), taken at baseline. These receptors originate from a human donor with classical Hodgkin lymphoma.

This clone was counted a single time. CDR3 coding DNA: TGTGCCAGCAGCTTAGCCAGGGACAACTATGGCTACACCTTC. Translating gives CASSLARDNYGYTF. This sequence joins TRBV7-2 and TRBJ1-2, with a tentative D call TRBD1 (5 bases). Trimming shortened V by 0 bases and J by 2 bases, and 7 bases separated the two germline ends. CDR3 length: 14 amino acids. The germline CDR1 and CDR2 sequences are SGHTA and FQGNSA.

This clone was observed a handful of times. CDR3 bases: TGTGCCAGCAGCCCAGAGGGGAGGGAGATAAGCTCCTATAATTCACCCCTCCACTTT. As protein: CASSPEGREISSYNSPLHF. This rearrangement joins TRBV4-2 to TRBJ1-6; the D gene is possibly TRBD1 (5 bases). Germline V CDR1 and CDR2: LGHNA, YNFKEQ. Trimming removed 4 bases at V and 0 bases at J, with 19 bases between. This CDR3 contains 19 residues.

About this clone: Other DNA sequences in the sample encode the same CDR3. The gene calls are TRBV28 and TRBJ2-1; no reliable D call. CDR1 and CDR2 from the germline V gene are MDHEN and SYDVKM. V shed 5 bases and J shed 5 bases, with 4 bases lying between them. The CDR3 length is 11 residues. CDR3 in amino acids: CASSPNNEQFF. In DNA, the CDR3 is TGTGCCAGCAGTCCTAACAATGAGCAGTTCTTC.

CDR3 loop: CASSLAGRGGPYEQYF. DNA of the CDR3: TGTGCCAGCAGCTTAGCGGGCCGAGGAGGACCCTACGAGCAGTACTTC. This sequence joins TRBV11-1 and TRBJ2-7, with D maybe TRBD2 (5 bases). Trimming removed 0 bases from V and 2 bases from J, with 14 bases in between. The CDR3 has 16 amino acids. Germline V gives CDR1 SGHAT, CDR2 FQDESV (reference sequence).

V usage is TRBV5-5 and J usage is TRBJ2-5, with TRBD1 as a possible D gene (7 bases). Trimming cost V 6 bases and J 5 bases, with 17 bases left between them. This CDR3 has 14 residues. Germline lookup yields CDR1 SGHKS and CDR2 YYEKEE (reference sequence). CDR3 protein: CASNIPGGPETQYF. The CDR3 nucleotides are TGTGCCAGCAACATCCCAGGGGGGCCCGAGACCCAGTACTTC.

The table lists this clone with a few counts. This rearrangement joins TRBV28 to TRBJ2-3, with 10 bases aligning to TRBD1. Germline V gene sequence: CDR1 MDHEN, CDR2 SYDVKM. Trimming cost V 6 bases and J 4 bases; bases outside gene matches: 7. CDR3 length equals 15 residues. The CDR3 loop reads CASRGTGDYPDTQYF. The CDR3 region has the DNA TGTGCCAGCAGAGGGACAGGGGATTATCCAGATACGCAGTATTTT.